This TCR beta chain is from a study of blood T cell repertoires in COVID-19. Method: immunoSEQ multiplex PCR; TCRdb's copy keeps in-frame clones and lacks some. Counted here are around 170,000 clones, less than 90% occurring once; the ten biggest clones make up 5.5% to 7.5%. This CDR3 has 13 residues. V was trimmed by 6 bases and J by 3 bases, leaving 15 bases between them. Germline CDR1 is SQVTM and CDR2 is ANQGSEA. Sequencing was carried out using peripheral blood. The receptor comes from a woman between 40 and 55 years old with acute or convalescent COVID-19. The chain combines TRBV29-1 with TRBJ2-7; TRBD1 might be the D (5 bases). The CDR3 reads CSVDTGPSYEQYF. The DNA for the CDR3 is TGCAGCGTGGATACAGGACCTAGCTACGAGCAGTACTTC.